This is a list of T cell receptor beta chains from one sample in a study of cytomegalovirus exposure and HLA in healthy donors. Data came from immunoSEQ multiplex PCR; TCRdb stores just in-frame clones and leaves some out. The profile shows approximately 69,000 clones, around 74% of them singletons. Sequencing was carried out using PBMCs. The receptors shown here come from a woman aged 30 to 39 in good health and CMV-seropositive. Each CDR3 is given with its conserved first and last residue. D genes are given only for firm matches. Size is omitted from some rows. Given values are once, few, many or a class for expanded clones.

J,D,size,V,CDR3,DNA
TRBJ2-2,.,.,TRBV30,CAWSPSSPGELFF,TGTGCCTGGAGCCCCTCTTCCCCCGGGGAGCTGTTTTTT
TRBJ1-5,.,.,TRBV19,CASTEVVNQPQHF,TGTGCCAGTACCGAGGTGGTGAATCAGCCCCAGCATTTT
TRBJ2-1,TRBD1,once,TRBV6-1,CASSESPDRDEQFF,TGTGCCAGCAGTGAAAGTCCAGACAGGGACGAGCAGTTCTTC
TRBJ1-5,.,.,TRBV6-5,CASSYSAGVNQPQHF,TGTGCCAGCAGTTACTCGGCAGGGGTGAATCAGCCCCAGCATTTT
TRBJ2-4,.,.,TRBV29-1,CSVRESRRGKNIQYF,TGCAGCGTCAGGGAGTCCCGCAGGGGCAAAAACATTCAGTACTTC
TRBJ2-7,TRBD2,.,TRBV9,CASSGSGSSYEQYF,TGTGCCAGCAGCGGTAGCGGGAGCTCCTACGAGCAGTACTTC
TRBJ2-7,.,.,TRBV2,CASKDIGGGVSYEQYF,TGTGCCAGCAAAGATATCGGCGGAGGAGTTTCCTACGAGCAGTACTTC
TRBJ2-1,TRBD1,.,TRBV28,CASSSTFDRGARDEQFF,TGTGCCAGCAGTTCCACATTCGACAGGGGCGCGAGGGATGAGCAGTTCTTC
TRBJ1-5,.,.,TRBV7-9,CASSLSGNQPQHF,TGTGCCAGCAGCTTATCGGGGAATCAGCCCCAGCATTTT
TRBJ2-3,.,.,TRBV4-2,CASSQLSVTTDTQYF,TGTGCCAGCAGCCAATTATCGGTAACCACAGATACGCAGTATTTT
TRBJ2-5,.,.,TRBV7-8,CASSPPVQETQYF,TGTGCCAGCAGCCCCCCAGTCCAAGAGACCCAGTACTTC
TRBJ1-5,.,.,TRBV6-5,CASSPGVLQPQHF,TGTGCCAGCAGTCCAGGGGTCTTACAGCCCCAGCATTTT
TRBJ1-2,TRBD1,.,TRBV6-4,CASSQGRGYGYTF,TGTGCCAGCTCACAGGGGCGAGGCTATGGCTACACCTTC
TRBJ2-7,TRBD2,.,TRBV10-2,CASSENSGNAYEQYF,TGCGCCAGCAGTGAGAATAGCGGGAACGCCTACGAGCAGTACTTC
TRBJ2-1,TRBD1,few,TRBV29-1,CSVVPLQGASYNEQFF,TGCAGCGTTGTCCCTTTACAGGGGGCAAGTTACAATGAGCAGTTCTTC
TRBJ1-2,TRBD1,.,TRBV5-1,CASSLAWTGKGYTF,TGCGCCAGCAGCTTGGCCTGGACAGGGAAAGGCTACACCTTC
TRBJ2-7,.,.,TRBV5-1,CASSFTAGEQYF,TGCGCCAGCAGCTTCACGGCGGGGGAGCAGTACTTC
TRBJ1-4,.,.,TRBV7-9,CASSSWEGSTNEKLFF,TGTGCCAGCAGCTCATGGGAGGGGAGTACTAATGAAAAACTGTTTTTT
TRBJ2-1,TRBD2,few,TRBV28,CATIAGDEQFF,TGTGCCACCATAGCGGGTGATGAGCAGTTCTTC
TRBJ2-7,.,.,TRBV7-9,CASSLLGYPYEQYF,TGTGCCAGCAGCTTACTAGGTTACCCCTACGAGCAGTACTTC
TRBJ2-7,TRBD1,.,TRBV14,CASSLLRDRGRRTYEQYF,TGTGCCAGCAGCCTCCTCAGGGACAGGGGGCGAAGAACCTACGAGCAGTACTTC
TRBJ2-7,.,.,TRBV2,CASSVGQGEQYF,TGTGCCAGCAGTGTTGGTCAGGGTGAGCAGTACTTC
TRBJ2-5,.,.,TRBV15,CATSRDPGYQETQYF,TGTGCCACCAGCAGAGATCCAGGGTACCAAGAGACCCAGTACTTC
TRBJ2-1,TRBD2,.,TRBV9,CASSGLAGGYNEQFF,TGTGCCAGCAGCGGCCTAGCGGGAGGCTACAATGAGCAGTTCTTC
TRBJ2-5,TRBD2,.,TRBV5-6,CASSLAGGETQYF,TGTGCCAGCAGCTTGGCCGGGGGGGAGACCCAGTACTTC
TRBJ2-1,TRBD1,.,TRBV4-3,CASSLDRGTYNEQFF,TGCGCCAGCAGCCTAGACAGGGGAACCTACAATGAGCAGTTCTTC
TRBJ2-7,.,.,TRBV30,CVSRREGSYEQYF,TGTGTCTCCCGGAGGGAAGGATCCTACGAGCAGTACTTC
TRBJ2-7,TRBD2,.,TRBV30,CAWSEPGGGRAYEQYF,TGTGCCTGGAGTGAGCCAGGTGGCGGGAGAGCCTACGAGCAGTACTTC
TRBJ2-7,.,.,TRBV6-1,CASRVRSVNEQYF,TGTGCCAGCAGAGTCAGGTCCGTCAACGAGCAGTACTTC
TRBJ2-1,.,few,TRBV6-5,CASSYSLGNEQFF,TGTGCCAGCAGTTACTCCCTAGGCAATGAGCAGTTCTTC
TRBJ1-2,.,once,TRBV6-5,CASSYRRDLNGYTF,TGTGCCAGCAGTTACAGGCGGGACCTTAATGGCTACACCTTC
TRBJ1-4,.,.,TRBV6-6,CASTVLGRTVGEKLFF,TGTGCCAGCACGGTTTTAGGTAGGACAGTAGGAGAAAAACTGTTTTTT
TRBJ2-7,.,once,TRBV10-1,CASSDSGSSYEQYF,TGCGCCAGCAGTGATAGCGGCAGCTCCTACGAGCAGTACTTC
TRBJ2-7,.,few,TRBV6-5,CASSYQPAGTYEQYF,TGTGCCAGCAGTTACCAACCGGCAGGAACCTACGAGCAGTACTTC
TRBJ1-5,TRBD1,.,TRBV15,CATSTRFTGGDQPQHF,TGTGCCACCAGCACACGATTCACAGGGGGCGATCAGCCCCAGCATTTT
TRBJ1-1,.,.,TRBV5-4,CASSGAGVTEAFF,TGTGCCAGCTCTGGGGCTGGTGTAACTGAAGCTTTCTTT
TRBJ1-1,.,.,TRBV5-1,CASSLGDLGTEAFF,TGCGCCAGCAGCTTAGGGGACTTAGGCACTGAAGCTTTCTTT
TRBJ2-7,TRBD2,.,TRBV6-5,CASSYGPREGAYEQYF,TGTGCCAGCAGTTACGGCCCGCGGGAGGGGGCCTACGAGCAGTACTTC
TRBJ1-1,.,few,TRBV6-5,CASSYSRSFTEAFF,TGTGCCAGCAGTTACTCGAGGTCCTTCACTGAAGCTTTCTTT
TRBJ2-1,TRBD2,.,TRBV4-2,CASSQGAGGSYNEQFF,TGTGCCAGCAGCCAAGGGGCGGGAGGCTCCTACAATGAGCAGTTCTTC
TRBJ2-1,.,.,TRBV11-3,CASSWGDSDNEQFF,TGTGCCAGCAGCTGGGGGGATTCCGACAATGAGCAGTTCTTC
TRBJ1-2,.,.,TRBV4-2,CASSQRRGDSTGHGYTF,TGTGCCAGCAGCCAAAGGCGGGGGGACTCGACAGGTCATGGCTACACCTTC
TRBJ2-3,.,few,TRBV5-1,CASSPDTDTQYF,TGCGCCAGCAGCCCAGACACAGATACGCAGTATTTT
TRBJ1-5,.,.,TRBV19,CASSIETGNQPQHF,TGTGCCAGTAGTATAGAAACCGGTAATCAGCCCCAGCATTTT
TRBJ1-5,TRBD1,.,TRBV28,CASRSGTGGPDQPQHF,TGTGCCAGCAGGTCCGGGACAGGGGGTCCGGACCAGCCCCAGCATTTT
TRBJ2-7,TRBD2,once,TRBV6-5,CASSLTSGYYEQYF,TGTGCCAGCAGTCTGACTAGCGGGTACTACGAGCAGTACTTC
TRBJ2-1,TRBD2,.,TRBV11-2,CASSLEQRGYNEQFF,TGTGCCAGCAGCTTAGAGCAGCGGGGGTACAATGAGCAGTTCTTC
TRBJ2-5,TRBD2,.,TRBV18,CASSPKTIAGVVAKETQYF,TGTGCCAGCTCACCAAAAACCATAGCGGGAGTGGTGGCTAAAGAGACCCAGTACTTC